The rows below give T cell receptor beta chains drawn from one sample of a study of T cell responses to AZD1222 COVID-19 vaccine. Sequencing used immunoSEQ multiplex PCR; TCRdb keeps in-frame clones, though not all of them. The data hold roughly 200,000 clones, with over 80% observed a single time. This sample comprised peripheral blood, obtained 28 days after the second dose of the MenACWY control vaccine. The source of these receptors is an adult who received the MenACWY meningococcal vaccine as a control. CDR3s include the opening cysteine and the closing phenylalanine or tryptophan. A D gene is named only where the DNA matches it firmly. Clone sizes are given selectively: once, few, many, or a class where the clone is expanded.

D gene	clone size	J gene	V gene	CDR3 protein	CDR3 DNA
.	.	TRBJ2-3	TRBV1	CTSSQAGGTDTQYF	TGCACCAGCAGCCAAGCTGGAGGCACAGATACGCAGTATTTT
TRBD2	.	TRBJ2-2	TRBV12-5	CASGLRLAGGPNTGELFF	TGTGCTAGTGGTTTGAGGCTAGCGGGGGGCCCGAACACCGGGGAGCTGTTTTTT
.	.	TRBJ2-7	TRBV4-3	CASSQDVGALYEQYF	TGCGCCAGCAGCCAAGATGTAGGGGCCCTATACGAGCAGTACTTC
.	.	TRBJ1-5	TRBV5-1	CASSSGPNQPQHF	TGCGCCAGCAGCTCTGGACCCAATCAGCCCCAGCATTTT
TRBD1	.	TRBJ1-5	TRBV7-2	CASTRTGGGQPQHF	TGTGCCAGCACCCGAACAGGGGGAGGGCAGCCCCAGCATTTT
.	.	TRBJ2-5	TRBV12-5	CASGLMTGETQYF	TGTGCTAGTGGTCTTATGACAGGAGAAACCCAGTACTTC
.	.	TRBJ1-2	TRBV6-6	CASSTGGLYGYTF	TGTGCCAGCAGCACGGGGGGTCTCTATGGCTACACCTTC
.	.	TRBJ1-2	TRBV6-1	CASSESVNRVDVGYTF	TGTGCCAGCAGTGAAAGTGTGAACAGGGTGGATGTTGGCTACACCTTC
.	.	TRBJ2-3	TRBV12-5	CASGPLPQGPFDTQYF	TGTGCTAGTGGTCCTCTCCCCCAGGGCCCTTTTGATACGCAGTATTTT
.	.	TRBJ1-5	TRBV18	CASSDPPTNQPQHF	TGTGCCAGCTCAGACCCCCCGACGAATCAGCCCCAGCATTTT
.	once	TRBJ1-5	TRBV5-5	CASSPDGNSNQPQHF	TGTGCCAGCAGTCCAGACGGGAATAGCAATCAGCCCCAGCATTTT
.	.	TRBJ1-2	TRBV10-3	CAIRGQGFESGGYTF	TGTGCCATCAGGGGGCAGGGGTTTGAATCAGGGGGCTACACCTTC
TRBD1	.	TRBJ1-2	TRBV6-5	CASSYGTGDNYGYTF	TGTGCCAGCAGTTACGGGACAGGGGATAACTATGGCTACACCTTC
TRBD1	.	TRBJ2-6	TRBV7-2	CASSARQGAGANVLTF	TGTGCCAGCAGCGCCCGGCAGGGGGCTGGGGCCAACGTCCTGACTTTC
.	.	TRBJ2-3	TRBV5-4	CASSFLGMDTQYF	TGTGCCAGCAGCTTTTTGGGGATGGATACGCAGTATTTT
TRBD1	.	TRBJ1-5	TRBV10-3	CAISESSAGTGGNQPQHF	TGTGCCATCAGTGAGTCGTCCGCCGGGACAGGGGGCAATCAGCCCCAGCATTTT
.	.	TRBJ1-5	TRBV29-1	CSVSENNNQPQHF	TGCAGCGTGTCTGAAAACAACAATCAGCCCCAGCATTTT
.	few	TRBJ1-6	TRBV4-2	CASSQDRSNSPLHF	TGTGCCAGCAGCCAAGATCGTAGTAATTCACCCCTCCACTTT
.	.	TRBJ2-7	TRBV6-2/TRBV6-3	CASSYSQGSYEQYF	TGTGCCAGCAGTTACTCCCAGGGATCCTACGAGCAGTACTTC
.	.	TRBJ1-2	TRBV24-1	CATSDQQGYGYTF	TGTGCCACCAGTGACCAGCAGGGTTATGGCTACACCTTC
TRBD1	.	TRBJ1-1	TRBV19	CASKTGGNTEAFF	TGTGCCAGTAAAACAGGGGGCAACACTGAAGCTTTCTTT
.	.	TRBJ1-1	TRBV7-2	CASSLVSDPPEEMNTEAFF	TGTGCCAGCAGCTTAGTTTCGGATCCGCCTGAAGAGATGAACACTGAAGCTTTCTTT
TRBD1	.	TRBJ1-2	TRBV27	CASSSQTGNYGYTF	TGTGCCAGCAGTTCGCAGACAGGGAACTATGGCTACACCTTC
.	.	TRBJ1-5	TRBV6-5	CASTRVPYSNQPQHF	TGTGCCAGCACCAGGGTTCCCTATAGCAATCAGCCCCAGCATTTT
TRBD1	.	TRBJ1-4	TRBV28	CASKGQGARGEKLFF	TGTGCCAGTAAGGGACAGGGGGCGAGAGGTGAAAAACTGTTTTTT
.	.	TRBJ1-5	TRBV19	CASSVQGSQPQHF	TGTGCCAGTAGTGTTCAGGGATCTCAGCCCCAGCATTTT
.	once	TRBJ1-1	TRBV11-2	CASSSNLLNTEAFF	TGTGCCAGCAGCTCCAATCTGCTGAACACTGAAGCTTTCTTT
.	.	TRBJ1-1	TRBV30	CAWTPWAGRNTEAFF	TGTGCCTGGACCCCTTGGGCCGGGAGGAACACTGAAGCTTTCTTT
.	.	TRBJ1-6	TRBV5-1	CASSLAVQNDNSPLHF	TGCGCCAGCAGCTTGGCCGTACAGAACGATAATTCACCCCTCCACTTT
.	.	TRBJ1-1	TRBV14	CASSSEVGRRAFF	TGTGCCAGCAGCAGTGAGGTGGGCAGGAGAGCTTTCTTT
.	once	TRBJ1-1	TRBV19	CASTKQGYTEAFF	TGTGCCAGTACCAAACAGGGTTACACTGAAGCTTTCTTT